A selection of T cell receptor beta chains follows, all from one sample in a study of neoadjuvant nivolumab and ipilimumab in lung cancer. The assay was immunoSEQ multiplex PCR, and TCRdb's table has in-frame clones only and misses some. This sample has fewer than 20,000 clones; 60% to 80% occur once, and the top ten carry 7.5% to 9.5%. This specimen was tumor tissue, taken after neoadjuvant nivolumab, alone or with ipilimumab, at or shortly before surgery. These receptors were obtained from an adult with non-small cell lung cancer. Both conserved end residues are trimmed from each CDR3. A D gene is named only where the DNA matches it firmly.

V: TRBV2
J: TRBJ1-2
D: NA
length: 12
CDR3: ASSATTVNYGYT

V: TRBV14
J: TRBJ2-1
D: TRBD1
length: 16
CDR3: ASSRSFTPGQATNEQF

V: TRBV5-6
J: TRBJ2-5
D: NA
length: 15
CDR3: ASSGTLLSGLQETQY

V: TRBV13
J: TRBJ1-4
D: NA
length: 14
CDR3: ASSLGLGETDEKLF

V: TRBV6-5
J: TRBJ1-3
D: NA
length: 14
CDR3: ASSYLSFRGRNTIY

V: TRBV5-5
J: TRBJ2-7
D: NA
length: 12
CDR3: ASFLGGGSYEQY

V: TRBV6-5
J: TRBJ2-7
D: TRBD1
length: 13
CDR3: ASSRTGDLTYEQY

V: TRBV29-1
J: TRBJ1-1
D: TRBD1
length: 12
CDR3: SVIRQGIGTEAF

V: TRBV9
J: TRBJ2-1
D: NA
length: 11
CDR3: ASSVGVGSEQF

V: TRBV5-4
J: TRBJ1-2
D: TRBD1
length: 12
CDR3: ASSLDRGPSGYT

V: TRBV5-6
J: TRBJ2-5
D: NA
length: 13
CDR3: ASSLNQGYQETQY

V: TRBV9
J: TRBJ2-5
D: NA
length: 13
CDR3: ASSVGDPKQETQY

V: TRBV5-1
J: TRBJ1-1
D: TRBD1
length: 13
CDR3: ASSLEDREGTEAF

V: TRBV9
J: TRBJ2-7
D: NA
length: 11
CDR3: ASSVGSENEQY

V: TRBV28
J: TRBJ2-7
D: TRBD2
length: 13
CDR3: ASSSLAGNRYEQY

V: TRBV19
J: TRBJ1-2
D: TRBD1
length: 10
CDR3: ASRQGDYGYT

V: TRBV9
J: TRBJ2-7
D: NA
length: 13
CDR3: ASSAPWGETGEQY

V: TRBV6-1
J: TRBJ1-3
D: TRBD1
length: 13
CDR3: ASIPQTGPGNTIY

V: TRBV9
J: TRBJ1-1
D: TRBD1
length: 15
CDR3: ASSLEGTGSTGTEAF

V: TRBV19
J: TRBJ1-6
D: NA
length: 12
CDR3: ASRRTVENSPLH

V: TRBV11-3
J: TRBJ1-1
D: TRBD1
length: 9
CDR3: ASSPQGEAF

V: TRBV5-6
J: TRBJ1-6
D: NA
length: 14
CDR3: ASSWSGSGYNSPLH

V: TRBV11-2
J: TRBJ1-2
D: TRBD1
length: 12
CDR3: ASSGRDRDYGYT

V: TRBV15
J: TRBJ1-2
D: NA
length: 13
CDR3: ATSRGSREGYGYT

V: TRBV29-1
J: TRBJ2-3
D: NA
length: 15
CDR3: SVVQWSAGPYTDTQY

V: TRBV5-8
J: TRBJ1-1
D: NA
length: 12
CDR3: ASSLQGLGTEAF

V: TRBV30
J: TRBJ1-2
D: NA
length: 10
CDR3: ACQRVGYGYT

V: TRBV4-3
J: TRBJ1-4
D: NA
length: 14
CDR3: ASSQDLGATNEKLF

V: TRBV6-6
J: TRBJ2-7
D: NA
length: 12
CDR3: ASKGAALSYEQY

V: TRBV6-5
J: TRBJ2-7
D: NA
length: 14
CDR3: ASSYSAGLLTYEQY

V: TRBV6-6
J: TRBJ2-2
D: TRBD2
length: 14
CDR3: ASSPASGGGAGELF

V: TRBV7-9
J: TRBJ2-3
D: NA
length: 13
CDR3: ASSFGRPNTDTQY

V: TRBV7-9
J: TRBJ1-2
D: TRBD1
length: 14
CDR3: ASSPVTGTVIFGYT

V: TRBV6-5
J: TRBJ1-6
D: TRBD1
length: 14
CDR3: ASSYSSQGVDSPLH

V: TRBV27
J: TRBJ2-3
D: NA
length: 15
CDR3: ASSFLGVLQSTDTQY

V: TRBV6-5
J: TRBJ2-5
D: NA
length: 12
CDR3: ASSYSGRGETQY

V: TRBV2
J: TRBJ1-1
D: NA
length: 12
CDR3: ASSGGPGAPEAF

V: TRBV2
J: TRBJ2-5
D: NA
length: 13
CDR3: ASSLPQTTKVTQY